This TCR beta chain is from a study of T cell repertoires in cytomegalovirus infection. Each CDR3 protein is one row after TCRdb ran MiXCR on the reads. The sample records 300,000 to 450,000 distinct CDR3 sequences, approximately 18% being singletons. Trimming left V 6 bases short and J 9 bases short, with 15 bases between. The CDR3 has 12 amino acids. Germline-derived CDR1 and CDR2 are SEHNR and FQNEAQ (reference sequence). Sequenced input: PBMCs. This TCR was sampled from a human donor in good health (CMV status not recorded). Some clones in this sample may be carry-over from other donors' samples. This rearrangement joins TRBV7-9 to TRBJ2-7; tentatively, D is TRBD1 (5 bases). The CDR3 nucleotides are TGTGCCAGCAGTCAACAGGCCCAGGGGCAGTACTTC. Translation gives CASSQQAQGQYF.